This T cell receptor beta chain was captured by sequencing in a study of shared clonotypes between healthy human individuals. V lost 4 bases and J 3 bases, leaving 16 bases between the germline ends. Looked up from germline, CDR1 is SGHRS and CDR2 is YFSETQ. The CDR3 totals 15 residues. TCRdb keeps only in-frame clones here, not all; method: immunoSEQ multiplex PCR. The sample yields about 2.4 million clones, 93% seen once. This TCR was sampled from a young man in good health. Some clones in this sample may be carry-over from other donors' samples. The specimen sequenced was naive CD4+ T cells from PBMCs. The subset here: CD45RA+ positively selected. The chain employs TRBV5-1 and TRBJ1-2, with D possibly TRBD1 on 5 matching bases. The CDR3 here is CASSISGTGDYGYTF. CDR3 DNA: TGCGCCAGCAGCATATCGGGAACAGGTGACTATGGCTACACCTTC.